A single sample is the source of the 9 T cell receptor beta chains below, sequenced in a study of CD8 T cells in ankylosing spondylitis. Study findings and constraints: For ankylosing spondylitis blood, a TCR beta motif of seven to nine highly homologous variants appeared characteristic.

No antigen is known for these receptors. TCRdb re-called the 5' RACE reads through MiXCR, storing one row per CDR3 protein. This table has approximately 440,000 distinct CDR3 sequences, about 15% appearing once. Sequencing used blood, either unsorted or a sorted T cell fraction (not recorded which). The receptors derive from a male donor with ankylosing spondylitis.

This clonotype turned up a few times. The rearrangement links TRBV6-2 or TRBV6-3 to TRBJ2-2, with 9 nucleotides matching TRBD1. Germline CDR1 is MNHEY and CDR2 is SVGEGT. V lost 2 bases, J lost 0 bases, and 7 bases stayed unmatched. The CDR3 loop spans 18 amino acids. Here the CDR3 reads CASSYPSGQGTNTGELFF. In DNA form, the CDR3 reads TGTGCCAGCAGTTACCCCTCCGGACAGGGGACGAACACCGGGGAGCTGTTTTTT.

This clonotype was seen a few times. The chain has TRBV7-2 and TRBJ1-5; a weak D match, TRBD1 (5 bases). The germline V gene encodes CDR1 SGHTA and CDR2 FQGNSA. The CDR3 sequence is 15 residues long. The ends were cut back, 5 bases at V and 7 bases at J, with 18 bases in the middle. The CDR3 is CASSPGGMVRQPQHF. DNA for the CDR3: TGTGCCAGCAGCCCGGGGGGAATGGTAAGGCAGCCCCAGCATTTT.

V and J are TRBV5-1 and TRBJ2-3; 9 bases map to TRBD1. The CDR3 sequence is 15 residues long. CDR1 is SGHRS and CDR2 is YFSETQ in the germline V gene. Trimming removed 0 bases from V and 4 bases from J; junction bases left unmatched: 3. The CDR3 sequence is CASSLVRTGADTQYF. CDR3 DNA sequence: TGCGCCAGCAGCTTGGTCCGGACAGGGGCAGATACGCAGTATTTT.

Turning to this clonotype: A much larger clone lies a single base off, so this may be a read error. The chain recombines TRBV6-2 or TRBV6-3 with TRBJ2-3; 16 bases map to TRBD2. This CDR3 spans 17 amino acids. Germline assignment: CDR1 MNHEY and CDR2 SVGEGT. Here the CDR3 reads CASSPGLAGGNTETQYF. In DNA, the CDR3 is TGTGCCAGCAGTCCGGGACTAGCGGGGGGGAACACAGAAACGCAGTATTTT.

The genes are TRBV9 and TRBJ1-1; D unclear. V lost 0 bases and J lost 5, with 14 bases in between. The CDR3 totals 15 residues. Germline V gene sequence: CDR1 SGDLS, CDR2 YYNGEE. CDR3 nucleotides: TGTGCCAGCAGCGTAGGGCGAGGCCGGAATACTGAAGCTTTCTTT. This encodes CASSVGRGRNTEAFF.

The chain has TRBV7-9 and TRBJ2-1; tentative D call: TRBD2 (6 bases). Trimming left V 1 base short and J 1 base short, with 11 bases between. Germline values: CDR1 SEHNR, CDR2 FQNEAQ (reference sequence). This CDR3 has 16 amino acids. The DNA of the CDR3 is TGTGCCAGCAGCTTAGGGGTTAGCGGATCCTACAATGAGCAGTTCTTC. Protein: CASSLGVSGSYNEQFF.

This clonotype was detected many times. The rearrangement uses TRBV11-2 and TRBJ2-4; D is undetermined. V lost 5 bases, J lost 0 bases, and 8 bases lay in between. CDR1 is SGHAT, CDR2 FQNNGV, per germline. This CDR3 comprises 14 residues. CDR3 sequence: CASSSRLAKNIQYF. DNA of the CDR3: TGTGCCAGCAGCAGCAGACTAGCCAAAAACATTCAGTACTTC.

The chain combines TRBV29-1 with TRBJ2-7; 10 bases agree with TRBD1. The CDR3 totals 16 residues. Germline loops: CDR1 SQVTM, CDR2 ANQGSEA. The V segment lost 0 bases and the J segment 3 bases; nucleotides outside the gene matches: 8. The chain's CDR3 is CSVEDKKWDRGYEQYF. CDR3 DNA: TGCAGCGTTGAAGATAAAAAGTGGGACAGGGGCTACGAGCAGTACTTC.

This clonotype has a handful of counts. The rearrangement uses TRBV7-2 and TRBJ2-7; a weak D match, TRBD1 (5 bases). Trimming left V 3 bases short and J 3 bases short, with 12 bases between. Germline loops: CDR1 SGHTA, CDR2 FQGNSA. This CDR3 region has 14 residues. As DNA, the CDR3 is TGTGCCAGCAGCTTTCCGGGCAGGGTCTACGAGCAGTACTTC. Translation: CASSFPGRVYEQYF.